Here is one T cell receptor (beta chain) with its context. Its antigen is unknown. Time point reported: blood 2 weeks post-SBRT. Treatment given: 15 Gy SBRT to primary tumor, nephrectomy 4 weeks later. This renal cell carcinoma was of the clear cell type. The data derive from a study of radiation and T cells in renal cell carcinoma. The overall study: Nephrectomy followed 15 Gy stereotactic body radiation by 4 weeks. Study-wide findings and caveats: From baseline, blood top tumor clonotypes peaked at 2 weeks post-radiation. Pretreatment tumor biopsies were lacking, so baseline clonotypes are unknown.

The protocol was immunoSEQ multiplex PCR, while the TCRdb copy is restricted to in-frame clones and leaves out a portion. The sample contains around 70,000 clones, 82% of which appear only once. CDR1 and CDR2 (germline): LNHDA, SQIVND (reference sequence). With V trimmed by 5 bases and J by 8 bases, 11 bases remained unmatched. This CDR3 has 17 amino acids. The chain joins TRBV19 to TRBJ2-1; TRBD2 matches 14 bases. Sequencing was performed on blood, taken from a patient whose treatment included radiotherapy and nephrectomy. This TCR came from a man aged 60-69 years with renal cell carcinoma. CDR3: CASSPLRLAGGIDEQFF. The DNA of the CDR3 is TGTGCCAGTAGTCCCCTACGACTAGCGGGAGGGATCGATGAGCAGTTCTTC.